This T cell receptor beta chain was identified in a study of T cells after yellow fever vaccination. This clonotype showed up many times. The CDR3 length is 11 residues. The germline V gene has CDR1 SGHAT and CDR2 FQNNGV. V lost 5 bases, J lost 11 bases, and 10 bases lay in between. TCRdb reprocessed the 5' RACE reads via MiXCR and lists one record per CDR3 protein. This table holds roughly 50,000 distinct CDR3 sequences, 7.4% found once. This specimen consisted of CD8+ T cells sorted from PBMCs, obtained roughly 14 days after the first yellow fever vaccination. The sequence came from a man aged 18 to 29 who received the YFV17D yellow fever vaccine. The chain uses TRBV11-2 and TRBJ2-1, with TRBD2 as a possible D gene (5 bases). DNA for the CDR3: TGTGCCAGCAGCCTCGGGGTGAAGCAGTTCTTC. It codes for CASSLGVKQFF.